The 19 T cell receptor beta chains below were found in one sample sequenced in a study of cytomegalovirus exposure and HLA in healthy donors. The PCR had 60 Vbeta and 13 Jbeta primers. The method was immunoSEQ multiplex PCR; TCRdb's version includes in-frame clones alone and lacks a portion of them. Of almost 200,000 clones detected, roughly 78% appear once; the ten largest clones hold roughly 4.5%. Sequences were obtained from PBMCs. The source of these receptors is a woman aged 25 to 45 in good health and CMV-seropositive.

This chain joins TRBV6-5 and TRBJ1-2; 10 nucleotides line up with TRBD1. Trimming cost V 7 bases and J 8 bases; bases outside gene matches: 4. This CDR3 is built from 12 residues. Germline lookup yields CDR1 MNHEY and CDR2 SVGAGI. CDR3 loop: CASTRTGGGYTF. CDR3 DNA: TGTGCCAGCACCCGGACAGGGGGAGGCTACACCTTC.

The V and J genes are TRBV5-1 and TRBJ2-2; D is possibly TRBD1 (8 bases). Germline-derived CDR1 and CDR2 are SGHRS and YFSETQ. The CDR3 is made up of 17 amino acids. V dropped 5 bases and J dropped 1 base, with 18 bases sitting between them. This CDR3 is CASRLAGGTGNTGELFF. CDR3 DNA: TGCGCCAGCAGACTGGCCGGGGGGACAGGGAACACCGGGGAGCTGTTTTTT.

This clone has just a few counts. The genes are TRBV5-6 and TRBJ2-7, with D unresolved. V lost 1 base and J 0 bases, leaving 8 bases between the germline ends. Germline V gives CDR1 SGHDT, CDR2 YYEEEE. The CDR3 loop spans 14 amino acids. CDR3 residues: CASSLFAGSYEQYF. CDR3 DNA sequence: TGTGCCAGCAGCTTGTTTGCAGGCTCCTACGAGCAGTACTTC.

The chain carries TRBV18 and TRBJ2-3, with a possible D match to TRBD2 (6 bases). The CDR3 covers 19 residues. Germline-derived CDR1 and CDR2 are KGHSH and LQKENI. Trimming took 1 base from V and 0 from J, leaving 20 bases between them. This CDR3 reads CASSPLTLLAEVSTDTQYF. The DNA of the CDR3 is TGTGCCAGCTCACCACTCACGTTATTAGCGGAAGTAAGCACAGATACGCAGTATTTT.

J is TRBJ1-1 and V is TRBV7-8, with D perhaps matching TRBD1 (5 bases). CDR3 length equals 16 residues. Germline V gene lookup returns CDR1 SGHVS and CDR2 FQNEAQ. Between the trimmed V and J ends, which lost 5 bases and 1 base, there was a span of 17 bases. The CDR3 nucleotides read TGTGCCAGCAGCATCTTGCACGGGGGAGGGAACACTGAAGCTTTCTTT. Protein: CASSILHGGGNTEAFF.

The rearrangement uses TRBV10-3 and TRBJ2-5; no reliable D call. CDR1 and CDR2 from the germline V gene are ENHRY and SYGVKD. The CDR3 spans 11 residues. V lost 5 bases and J lost 3, with 4 bases in between. The CDR3 protein is CAISFEETQYF. The CDR3 bases are TGTGCCATCAGTTTCGAAGAGACCCAGTACTTC.

This clone has just one count. V gene TRBV7-9 combines with J gene TRBJ1-1; TRBD1 might be the D (5 bases). Trimming pared 10 bases from V and 2 bases from J, leaving 26 bases between. CDR3 size: 17 residues. Germline V gives CDR1 SEHNR, CDR2 FQNEAQ (reference sequence). The CDR3 reads CAIPPPGRDLINTEAFF. CDR3 nucleotides: TGTGCCATCCCACCCCCTGGGAGGGACCTCATTAACACTGAAGCTTTCTTT.

The chain carries TRBV6-5 and TRBJ2-7; D might be TRBD2 (6 bases). V lost 2 bases to trimming and J lost 4 bases, with 18 bases between them. The CDR3 sequence is 16 residues long. The germline CDR1 and CDR2 sequences are MNHEY and SVGAGI. The CDR3 protein is CASSYPGGGPAYEQYF. The CDR3 DNA is TGTGCCAGCAGTTACCCTGGCGGAGGGCCGGCGTACGAGCAGTACTTC.

This sequence joins TRBV10-3 and TRBJ1-6; unclear D gene. The CDR3 runs 15 residues. V shed 4 bases and J shed 6 bases, with 13 bases lying between them. Germline V gives CDR1 ENHRY, CDR2 SYGVKD. The CDR3 bases are TGTGCCATCAGTGTAGCGGCAAACTCTAATTCACCCCTCCACTTT. Its translation: CAISVAANSNSPLHF.

The rearrangement uses TRBV7-6 and TRBJ2-1; 9 bases line up with TRBD1. The germline V gene encodes CDR1 SGHVS and CDR2 FNYEAQ. The CDR3 contains 17 residues. V gave up 1 base and J gave up 8 bases; unmatched junction bases: 12. The CDR3 region is CASSLVGGGQGVYEQFF. CDR3 bases: TGTGCCAGCAGCTTAGTAGGGGGGGGACAGGGTGTCTATGAGCAGTTCTTC.

The rearrangement joins TRBV18 to TRBJ1-1; D is ambiguous. Trimming cost V 0 bases and J 1 base, with 6 bases left between them. CDR1 and CDR2 (germline): KGHSH, LQKENI. This CDR3 comprises 14 residues. For the CDR3, the DNA is TGTGCCAGCTCACCACCTAGCTCGAACACTGAAGCTTTCTTT. It translates to CASSPPSSNTEAFF.

The chain employs TRBV7-6 and TRBJ2-3, with 7 positions matching TRBD2. V shed 5 bases, J shed 6 bases, and the junction held 5 bases outside the gene matches. This CDR3 has 13 amino acids. Germline-derived CDR1 and CDR2 are SGHVS and FNYEAQ. The CDR3 protein is CASSPWGGDTQYF. As DNA, the CDR3 is TGTGCCAGCAGCCCGTGGGGGGGGGATACGCAGTATTTT.

The chain couples TRBV9 to TRBJ2-7; TRBD1 aligns across 7 bases. The germline gives CDR1 SGDLS, CDR2 YYNGEE. V shed 3 bases and J 4 bases; nucleotides not matched to a gene: 7. This CDR3 is 14 amino acids long. The CDR3 loop is CASSGRDSPYEQYF. DNA of the CDR3: TGTGCCAGCAGCGGCCGGGACAGCCCTTACGAGCAGTACTTC.

V is TRBV18 and J is TRBJ1-1; TRBD1 agrees at 10 bases. The length of the CDR3 is 15 residues. Trimming cost V 1 base and J 4 bases; bases outside gene matches: 3. CDR1 is KGHSH and CDR2 is LQKENI in the germline V gene. CDR3 in DNA: TGTGCCAGCTCACCACAAGGACAGGGGGGCACTGAAGCTTTCTTT. This sequence encodes CASSPQGQGGTEAFF.

This clone was detected ten times or more. CDR3 nucleotides: TGTGCCAGCAGTGAGGGCGGGGGGGCGACAGATACGCAGTATTTT. This translates into CASSEGGGATDTQYF. The chain recombines TRBV6-4 with TRBJ2-3; the match to TRBD2 covers 9 bases. CDR1 is MRHNA and CDR2 is SNTAGT in the germline V gene. Trimming cost V 3 bases and J 3 bases; bases outside gene matches: 4. This CDR3 has 15 residues.

The table lists this clone with a few counts. V usage is TRBV4-3 and J usage is TRBJ2-1; TRBD2 agrees at 14 bases. The CDR3 is 17 amino acids. The V gene end was trimmed by 0 bases and the J gene end by 11 bases; junction bases not matched to a gene: 9. Germline CDR1 reads LGHNA; CDR2 reads YSLEER. This CDR3 reads CASSQDPGTSGSAKQFF. Here the CDR3 DNA reads TGCGCCAGCAGCCAAGATCCCGGGACTAGCGGGAGTGCAAAGCAGTTCTTC.

The chain combines TRBV9 with TRBJ2-3, with TRBD2 identical over 11 bases. Germline loops: CDR1 SGDLS, CDR2 YYNGEE. Trimming at V came to 0 bases and at J to 4 bases, leaving 10 bases not matched to a gene. CDR3 length: 18 residues. The CDR3, as DNA: TGTGCCAGCAGCGTAGCCCTCCCGGGACTAGCGGCCCCAGATACGCAGTATTTT. Translated: CASSVALPGLAAPDTQYF. The complete variable domain, with remaining parts taken from reference TRBV9 and TRBJ2-3, reads DSGVTQTPKHLITATGQRVTLRCSPRSGDLSVYWYQQSLDQGLQFLIQYYNGEERAKGNILERFSAQQFPDLHSELNLSSLELGDSALYFCASSVALPGLAAPDTQYFGPGTRLTVL.

V is TRBV6-5 and J is TRBJ2-7, with TRBD1 identical over 9 bases. The CDR3 length is 15 residues. After removal of 6 bases from V and 2 bases from J, the junction contained 8 bases not matched to a gene. CDR1 is MNHEY and CDR2 is SVGAGI in the germline V gene. The CDR3 loop reads CASSVRDRAPYEQYF. CDR3 sequence (DNA): TGTGCCAGCAGCGTCCGGGACAGGGCCCCCTACGAGCAGTACTTC.

The chain combines TRBV12-5 with TRBJ2-1, with D maybe TRBD1 (6 bases). CDR3 length: 14 residues. V lost 7 bases and J 6 bases, leaving 16 bases between the germline ends. Per the germline V gene, CDR1 is LGHNT and CDR2 is FRNRAP. The CDR3 coding sequence is TGTGCTAGTGTTTTAGGGGCAGGGGTCAATGAGCAGTTCTTC. Translation gives CASVLGAGVNEQFF.